The 16 T cell receptor beta chains reported below all come from one sample, sequenced in a study of cytomegalovirus exposure and HLA in healthy donors. PCR involved 60 Vbeta and 13 Jbeta primers. TCRdb keeps only in-frame clones here, not all; method: immunoSEQ multiplex PCR. The table lists about 93,000 clones, around 78% of them singletons. Sequenced material: PBMCs. The receptors here all came from a man aged 25 to 40 in good health and CMV-seronegative.

This clone was observed a handful of times. The chain recombines TRBV11-3 with TRBJ2-3, with D possibly TRBD2 on 5 matching bases. Trimming removed 5 bases from V and 0 bases from J, with 15 bases in between. The germline gives CDR1 SGHNT, CDR2 YENEEA. The CDR3 has 16 amino acids. The chain's CDR3 is CASSRGLTPSTDTQYF. CDR3 DNA sequence: TGTGCCAGCAGCCGCGGACTGACGCCTAGCACAGATACGCAGTATTTT.

The chain couples TRBV6-4 to TRBJ2-2; D is perhaps TRBD2 (5 bases). Trimming left V 11 bases short and J 7 bases short, with 26 bases between. Germline values: CDR1 MRHNA, CDR2 SNTAGT. The length of the CDR3 is 16 residues. CDR3 bases: TGTGCCTGCCAATCACACTCGGGAATACTTGGCGGGGAGCTGTTTTTT. Translation: CACQSHSGILGGELFF.

This rearrangement joins TRBV6-5 to TRBJ1-1; weak D call: TRBD1 (6 bases). The CDR3 is 14 residues long. Germline V gene sequence: CDR1 MNHEY, CDR2 SVGAGI. Trimming left V 4 bases short and J 0 bases short, with 9 bases between. CDR3 loop: CASSWTALNTEAFF. CDR3 coding DNA: TGTGCCAGCAGTTGGACAGCGTTGAACACTGAAGCTTTCTTT.

The V call is TRBV10-3, the J call TRBJ1-2, with D possibly TRBD1 on 6 matching bases. CDR3 size: 14 residues. V lost 10 bases and J lost 6, with 21 bases in between. Germline V CDR1 and CDR2: ENHRY, SYGVKD. CDR3 loop: CATSSGVTPHGYTF. CDR3 bases: TGTGCCACTAGTTCAGGGGTTACGCCACATGGCTACACCTTC.

The chain carries TRBV10-3 and TRBJ1-1; tentatively, D is TRBD1 (5 bases). Trimming shortened V by 7 bases and J by 7 bases, and 16 bases separated the two germline ends. This CDR3 has 13 residues. CDR1 is ENHRY, CDR2 SYGVKD, per germline. CDR3 DNA sequence: TGTGCCATCACCGACAGCTTGCGAGGTGAAGCTTTCTTT. This sequence encodes CAITDSLRGEAFF.

As regards this clone: One end of the junction fails to match germline, which may point to a read error. CDR3 DNA sequence: TGTGCCAGCAGCTCGAGGGGACAGGACCTTAAAGAGGCCCAGTACTTC. It codes for CASSSRGQDLKEAQYF. The chain employs TRBV5-6 and TRBJ2-5; 8 bases agree with TRBD1. CDR1 and CDR2 from the germline V gene are SGHDT and YYEEEE. There are 16 residues in the CDR3.

The CDR3 is CASKDGASEINEQFF. CDR3 DNA sequence: TGTGCCAGCAAGGACGGAGCTAGCGAGATCAATGAGCAGTTCTTC. The chain recombines TRBV6-1 with TRBJ2-1; D perhaps matches TRBD2 (6 bases). Germline assignment: CDR1 MNHNS and CDR2 SASEGT. The V end was cut by 7 bases, the J end by 6 bases, with 19 bases between. CDR3 length: 15 amino acids.

This clone appeared a single time. The chain employs TRBV7-6 and TRBJ2-7, with a tentative D call TRBD1 (6 bases). The germline gives CDR1 SGHVS, CDR2 FNYEAQ. V was trimmed by 2 bases and J by 2 bases, leaving 10 bases between them. The CDR3 has 14 amino acids. The CDR3 DNA reads TGTGCCAGCAGCTTAAGGACAGAGCCCTACGAGCAGTACTTC. This translates into CASSLRTEPYEQYF.

V and J are TRBV10-3 and TRBJ1-3; D is possibly TRBD1 (6 bases). Germline V lookup: CDR1 ENHRY, CDR2 SYGVKD. This CDR3 is built from 15 residues. With 2 bases removed from V and 4 bases from J, the gap between germline ends came to 12 bases. CDR3 protein: CAISEARGIGNTIYF. The CDR3 DNA reads as TGTGCCATCAGTGAGGCGAGGGGGATAGGAAACACCATATATTTT.

The V gene is TRBV14, the J gene TRBJ2-3; D possibly corresponds to TRBD2 (7 bases). This CDR3 spans 16 amino acids. The germline CDR1 and CDR2 sequences are SGHDN and FVKESK. V gave up 0 bases and J gave up 4 bases, with 14 bases separating them. The CDR3 coding sequence is TGTGCCAGCAGCCAAGACTCATCGGGGGGCCCAGATACGCAGTATTTT. It translates to CASSQDSSGGPDTQYF.

This clone was seen more than once but under ten times. This chain links TRBV28 with TRBJ1-2, with TRBD1 identical over 12 bases. This CDR3 is built from 15 residues. V gave up 2 bases and J gave up 7 bases; unmatched junction bases: 5. Germline CDR1 and CDR2: MDHEN and SYDVKM. CDR3 nucleotide sequence: TGTGCCAGCAGTTTAGAGGGACAGGGGGCCCGTGGCTACACCTTC. Translating gives CASSLEGQGARGYTF.

The chain links TRBV7-3 to TRBJ2-1; D is possibly TRBD1 (7 bases). The V end lost 5 bases, the J end lost 9 bases, and 20 bases lay between the germline ends. CDR1 SGHTA and CDR2 FQGTGA come from the germline V gene. CDR3 length: 15 residues. CDR3 bases: TGTGCCAGCAGCCTCCAGGGGGGTAGCGGCGGTGAGCAGTTCTTC. This gives the protein CASSLQGGSGGEQFF. Full variable domain (remainder filled in from reference TRBV7-3 and TRBJ2-1): GAGVSQTPSNKVTEKGKYVELRCDPISGHTALYWYRQSLGQGPEFLIYFQGTGAADDSGLPNDRFFAVRPEGSVSTLKIQRTERGDSAVYLCASSLQGGSGGEQFFGPGTRLTVL.

This chain connects TRBV4-1 to TRBJ2-2, with D perhaps matching TRBD1 (6 bases). Germline CDR1 MGHRA, CDR2 YSYEKL. V lost 2 bases and J 2 bases, leaving 9 bases between the germline ends. The CDR3 covers 15 residues. DNA for the CDR3: TGCGCCAGCAGCCAACAGGGGAGCAACACCGGGGAGCTGTTTTTT. Its protein product is CASSQQGSNTGELFF.

This clone was observed a handful of times. The V call is TRBV2, the J call TRBJ1-1; unclear D gene. CDR3 length: 12 residues. The V gene lost 7 bases and the J gene lost 4 bases, with 10 bases spanning the gap. The germline V gene encodes CDR1 SNHLY and CDR2 FYNNEI. CDR3 amino acids: CASNERVTEAFF. CDR3 DNA: TGTGCCAGCAACGAGCGCGTCACTGAAGCTTTCTTT.

This chain joins TRBV5-1 and TRBJ1-3; maybe TRBD1 (6 bases). Germline CDR1 reads SGHRS; CDR2 reads YFSETQ. The CDR3 is 15 amino acids. Trimming shortened V by 0 bases and J by 2 bases, and 9 bases separated the two germline ends. CDR3 nucleotides: TGCGCCAGCAGCTTGGTTACAGGGACTGGAAACACCATATATTTT. As protein: CASSLVTGTGNTIYF.

This clone came up once. The chain combines TRBV9 with TRBJ1-1, with a weak D call TRBD1 (6 bases). Trimming left V 4 bases short and J 1 base short, with 11 bases between. The CDR3 has 14 amino acids. The germline CDR1 and CDR2 sequences are SGDLS and YYNGEE. The CDR3 here is CASSLQGRNTEAFF. The CDR3 bases are TGTGCCAGCAGCCTCCAGGGGCGGAACACTGAAGCTTTCTTT.